Below are 28 T cell receptor beta chains sequenced from a single sample in a study of molecular identifiers for immune sequencing clone quantification. A single record per CDR3 protein comes from TCRdb applying MiXCR to the PCR reads. Of over 550,000 distinct CDR3 sequences in the sample, approximately 24% are singletons; the top ten hold 0.78%. Sequenced input: naive CD8+ T cells from blood, with Jurkat cell RNA spiked in. Subset indicated: FACS-sorted CD8+CD4-CCR7+CD45RA+ naive T cells. All receptors come from a human donor in good health. Some libraries in this study had Jurkat cell RNA spiked in.

This chain uses TRBV28 with TRBJ2-7; 8 nucleotides line up with TRBD2. Unmatched junction bases numbered 16, after V lost 7 bases and J lost 2 bases. Germline values: CDR1 MDHEN, CDR2 SYDVKM. The CDR3 spans 17 residues. For the CDR3, the DNA is TGTGCCAGCACCCTGGAGACTAGCGTAAAGGGTACCTACGAGCAGTACTTC. Its translation is CASTLETSVKGTYEQYF.

The V call is TRBV12-3 or TRBV12-4, the J call TRBJ2-2; D not resolved. This CDR3 is 16 amino acids long. Trimming stripped 3 bases from V and 4 bases from J, with 15 bases between. CDR3 in amino acids: CASSFGPAGATGELFF. CDR3 in DNA: TGTGCCAGCAGTTTCGGGCCGGCCGGAGCCACCGGGGAGCTGTTTTTT.

The CDR3 region has the DNA TGTGCCAGCAGCCCAGGACAATCTCCCACTGAGCAGTACTTC. It codes for CASSPGQSPTEQYF. The V call is TRBV3-1, the J call TRBJ2-7; possible D gene TRBD1, 5 bases. The CDR3 contains 14 residues. From germline, CDR1 is LGHDT and CDR2 YNNKEL (reference sequence). The V gene lost 4 bases and the J gene lost 7 bases, with 17 bases spanning the gap.

This clonotype has more than one count but fewer than ten. The rearrangement links TRBV6-5 to TRBJ2-1; 8 bases map to TRBD1. This CDR3 region has 15 residues. The germline V gene has CDR1 MNHEY and CDR2 SVGAGI. Trimming removed 7 bases from V and 3 bases from J; junction bases left unmatched: 8. CDR3 protein: CASTLGTGGYNEQFF. CDR3 sequence (DNA): TGTGCCAGCACGCTCGGGACAGGAGGCTACAATGAGCAGTTCTTC.

This clonotype was seen at least ten times. The chain is built from TRBV11-2 and TRBJ2-3; a possible D gene is TRBD1 (5 bases). The V and J ends lost 5 bases and 0 bases respectively, with 9 bases between them. The germline V gene has CDR1 SGHAT and CDR2 FQNNGV. The CDR3 loop spans 14 amino acids. This CDR3 is CASSQGHSTDTQYF. The CDR3 region has the DNA TGTGCCAGCAGCCAAGGACACAGCACAGATACGCAGTATTTT.

This clonotype was observed a few times. The J gene is TRBJ2-5, the V gene TRBV12-3 or TRBV12-4; D might be TRBD2 (7 bases). CDR3 length: 13 residues. The ends were cut back, 7 bases at V and 5 bases at J, with 14 bases in the middle. In nucleotides, the CDR3 is TGTGCCAGCACCTGGGGGGGCGAGGAGACCCAGTACTTC. Amino acid sequence: CASTWGGEETQYF.

This clonotype was counted at least ten times. The chain joins TRBV4-3 to TRBJ2-3; D gene ambiguous. V gave up 5 bases and J gave up 3 bases, with 9 bases separating them. In germline, CDR1 is LGHNA, CDR2 YSLEER. The CDR3 contains 13 residues. CDR3 coding DNA: TGCGCCAGCAGCGTGAGCCGAACAGATACGCAGTATTTT. It is translated as CASSVSRTDTQYF.

The sample holds a few counts of this clonotype. The gene calls are TRBV19 and TRBJ2-1; D gene unclear. Germline CDR1 LNHDA, CDR2 SQIVND (reference sequence). V was cut by 0 bases and J by 4 bases, with 10 bases left in between. The CDR3 consists of 15 residues. The CDR3 DNA reads TGTGCCAGTAGTATAGATGGCGGCCTATACAATGAGCAGTTCTTC. Its protein product is CASSIDGGLYNEQFF.

As for this clonotype: The junction and the germline gene differ at one end; a read error may be behind it. The chain uses TRBV28 and TRBJ2-3, with D unresolved. The germline gives CDR1 MDHEN, CDR2 SYDVKM. The CDR3 totals 13 residues. CDR3 DNA: TGTGCCAGCAGTTTGATAGTTACAGATACGCGGTATTTT. This translates into CASSLIVTDTRYF.

The rearrangement uses TRBV7-2 and TRBJ2-1; D possibly matches TRBD1 or TRBD2 (5 bases each). V was pared by 4 bases and J by 9 bases, with 19 bases between. The CDR3 has 15 amino acids. Germline values: CDR1 SGHTA, CDR2 FQGNSA. CDR3 sequence reads: CASSSGPWAAVEQFF. The CDR3 bases are TGTGCCAGCAGCTCGGGACCTTGGGCAGCGGTTGAGCAGTTCTTC.

This clonotype was seen only a few times. This chain joins TRBV30 and TRBJ2-1; a weak D match, TRBD1 (5 bases). The CDR3 has 12 residues. Germline values: CDR1 GTSNPN, CDR2 SVGIG (reference sequence). V was cut by 2 bases and J by 10 bases, with 12 bases left in between. CDR3 sequence reads: CAWSPAREEQFF. In DNA, the CDR3 is TGTGCCTGGAGTCCGGCCAGGGAAGAGCAGTTCTTC.

On this clonotype: This CDR3 fails to terminate in the conserved phenylalanine or tryptophan, so it likely reflects a read error. This chain links TRBV4-1 with TRBJ1-1, with TRBD1 identical over 8 bases. The CDR3 has 15 amino acids. The J segment lost 3 bases and the V segment lost 1 base, leaving 4 bases of the junction unmatched. Per germline, CDR1 MGHRA and CDR2 YSYEKL. CDR3: CASSQVGTGHTEAFV. In DNA, the CDR3 is TGCGCCAGCAGCCAAGTGGGGACAGGCCACACTGAAGCTTTCGTT.

Comments on this clonotype: This could be a read error, since a much larger clone is one nucleotide away. This chain uses TRBV5-1 with TRBJ2-7; 10 bases are a match to TRBD1. With V trimmed by 1 base and J by 6 bases, 7 bases remained unmatched. Germline CDR1 and CDR2: SGHRS and YFSETQ. The CDR3 runs to 15 residues. CDR3 nucleotides: TGCGCCAGCAGCTTGTCCGGCGGGACAGGGGCCGAGCAGTACTTC. Translating it yields CASSLSGGTGAEQYF.

This clonotype has only a few counts. The rearrangement links TRBV5-5 to TRBJ1-2; D is undetermined. The CDR3 is 15 amino acids. V lost 0 bases to trimming and J lost 6 bases, with 15 bases between them. From germline, CDR1 is SGHKS and CDR2 YYEKEE (reference sequence). The CDR3 loop is CASSLDRVSYDGYTF. CDR3 nucleotide sequence: TGTGCCAGCAGCTTGGATAGGGTTTCCTATGATGGCTACACCTTC.

The V and J genes are TRBV4-1 and TRBJ2-7; 11 positions match TRBD2. The germline V gene has CDR1 MGHRA and CDR2 YSYEKL. Losses at the gene ends were 4 bases for V and 2 bases for J; bases not matched to a gene: 4. CDR3 length equals 15 residues. CDR3 sequence: CASSPTTSGTYEQYF. The CDR3 coding sequence is TGCGCCAGCAGCCCTACGACTAGCGGGACCTACGAGCAGTACTTC.

This clonotype was detected only a few times. The chain recombines TRBV19 with TRBJ2-7; maybe TRBD2 (6 bases). The CDR3 covers 14 residues. Trimming cost V 1 base and J 3 bases, with 10 bases left between them. Germline V gene sequence: CDR1 LNHDA, CDR2 SQIVND (reference sequence). The CDR3 region has the DNA TGTGCCAGTAGTATAGGCGGGACGAGCTACGAGCAGTACTTC. It is translated as CASSIGGTSYEQYF. Drawing the rest from reference TRBV19 and TRBJ2-7, the complete variable domain is DGGITQSPKYLFRKEGQNVTLSCEQNLNHDAMYWYRQDPGQGLRLIYYSQIVNDFQKGDIAEGYSVSREKKESFPLTVTSAQKNPTAFYLCASSIGGTSYEQYFGPGTRLTVT.

In its sample, this clonotype was seen a few times. The V and J genes are TRBV29-1 and TRBJ2-7; D not certain. The CDR3 consists of 12 residues. Trimming removed 1 base from V and 2 bases from J, with 6 bases in between. Germline V gene sequence: CDR1 SQVTM, CDR2 ANQGSEA. As DNA, the CDR3 is TGCAGCGTTGAAGTCCAGGCCTACGAGCAGTACTTC. This gives the protein CSVEVQAYEQYF.

The J gene is TRBJ1-4, the V gene TRBV27, with D hard to call. The CDR3 sequence is 14 residues long. From germline, CDR1 is MNHEY and CDR2 SMNVEV (reference sequence). Trimming removed 3 bases at V and 7 bases at J, with 12 bases between. The CDR3 protein is CASSLVARSEKLFF. In nucleotides, the CDR3 is TGTGCCAGCAGTTTGGTTGCCAGAAGTGAAAAACTGTTTTTT.

At least ten counts were recorded for this clonotype. The chain joins TRBV5-5 to TRBJ2-5; D not certain. V was pared by 2 bases and J by 10 bases, with 15 bases between. This CDR3 comprises 13 residues. Looked up from germline, CDR1 is SGHKS and CDR2 is YYEKEE (reference sequence). CDR3 coding DNA: TGTGCCAGCAGCTTCCGGACGGCCGAAGGCCAGTACTTC. This gives the protein CASSFRTAEGQYF.

Worth noting for this clonotype: A read error may be the cause here, since a much bigger clone is one base away. V usage is TRBV6-5 and J usage is TRBJ1-1; the D is unclear. Germline CDR1 and CDR2: MNHEY and SVGAGI. The CDR3 contains 13 residues. The DNA of the CDR3 is TGTGTCAGCAGTTACTCGCTGCCCTGGAGTGGTTTCTTT. Amino acid sequence: CVSSYSLPWSGFF.

This clonotype was recorded a few times. The J gene is TRBJ2-1, the V gene TRBV30; 9 nucleotides match TRBD2. The CDR3 is 15 amino acids. V was pared by 6 bases and J by 6 bases, with 12 bases of the junction left unmatched. CDR1 is GTSNPN, CDR2 SVGIG, per germline (reference sequence). CDR3 DNA: TGTGCCTGTGGGCCCATGGGACTAGCATCCAATGAGCAGTTCTTC. This translates into CACGPMGLASNEQFF. The complete variable domain, with remaining parts taken from reference TRBV30 and TRBJ2-1, reads SQTIHQWPATLVQPVGSPLSLECTVEGTSNPNLYWYRQAAGRGLQLLFYSVGIGQISSEVPQNLSASRPQDRQFILSSKKLLLSDSGFYLCACGPMGLASNEQFFGPGTRLTVL.

This clonotype showed up many times. The J gene is TRBJ2-1, the V gene TRBV25-1; TRBD2 matches 8 bases. Per germline, CDR1 MGHDK and CDR2 SYGVNS. The CDR3 runs to 17 residues. V lost 0 bases to trimming and J lost 7 bases; unmatched junction nucleotides: 11. The CDR3 coding sequence is TGTGCCAGCAGTGAATACCCGGGAGGGCCAAAGGGGAATGAGCAGTTCTTC. It translates to CASSEYPGGPKGNEQFF.

This clonotype appeared many times. The V call is TRBV20-1, the J call TRBJ2-2; 7 nucleotides line up with TRBD2. Germline V gene data show CDR1 as DFQATT and CDR2 as SNEGSKA (reference sequence). Unmatched junction bases numbered 3, after V lost 1 base and J lost 1 base. The CDR3 is 15 residues long. The CDR3 DNA follows: TGCAGTGCTAGAGGTCTAGCGGAGAACACCGGGGAGCTGTTTTTT. It yields the protein CSARGLAENTGELFF.

This clonotype was seen a few times. This chain joins TRBV19 and TRBJ2-2; D gene unclear. This CDR3 spans 11 amino acids. Per the germline V gene, CDR1 is LNHDA and CDR2 is SQIVND (reference sequence). V lost 6 bases, J lost 6 bases, and 5 bases lay in between. The CDR3 nucleotides read TGTGCCAGTAGGGCCTCCGGGGAGCTGTTTTTT. It yields the protein CASRASGELFF.

The chain joins TRBV24-1 to TRBJ2-3, with TRBD1 matching over 9 bases. CDR1 KGHDR and CDR2 SFDVKD come from the germline V gene. This CDR3 region has 16 residues. V shed 3 bases, J shed 2 bases, and the junction held 5 bases outside the gene matches. Written as DNA, the CDR3 is TGTGCCACCAGTGATCCGGGACAGGGCGACACAGATACGCAGTATTTT. It yields the protein CATSDPGQGDTDTQYF.

This clonotype has a single count. The rearrangement uses TRBV24-1 and TRBJ2-5; D is possibly TRBD1 or TRBD2 (5 bases each). There are 14 residues in the CDR3. V was trimmed by 3 bases and J by 7 bases, leaving 14 bases between them. Germline CDR1 and CDR2: KGHDR and SFDVKD. CDR3 region: CATSDTDTAGTQYF. The CDR3 DNA is TGTGCCACCAGTGATACGGACACGGCGGGGACCCAGTACTTC.

Ten or more counts support this clonotype. The CDR3 spells CSAREWERSVSYEQYF. In DNA, the CDR3 is TGCAGTGCTAGAGAATGGGAGCGGTCCGTCTCCTACGAGCAGTACTTC. The genes are TRBV20-1 and TRBJ2-7; D may be TRBD2 (5 bases). The V gene's germline CDR1 is DFQATT and CDR2 SNEGSKA (reference sequence). The V and J ends lost 0 bases and 0 bases respectively, with 15 bases between them. CDR3 length: 16 amino acids.

In regard to this clonotype: A clone one base away is much larger, so this may be a read error. The chain couples TRBV20-1 to TRBJ2-7; no reliable D call. CDR3 length: 13 amino acids. Germline values: CDR1 DFQATT, CDR2 SNEGSKA (reference sequence). V lost 2 bases and J lost 0, with 8 bases in between. The CDR3 loop reads CSARYLSSYEQYF. The CDR3 region has the DNA TGCAGTGCTAGATACTTGAGCTCCTACGAGCAGTACTTC.